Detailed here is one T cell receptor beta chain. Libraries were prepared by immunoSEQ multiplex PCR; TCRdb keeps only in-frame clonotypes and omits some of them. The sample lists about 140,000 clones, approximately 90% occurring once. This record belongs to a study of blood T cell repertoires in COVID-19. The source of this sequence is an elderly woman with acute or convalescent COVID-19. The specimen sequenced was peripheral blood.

Here the CDR3 DNA reads TGTGCCAGCAGTGTAGACAGGGATACTGAAGCTTTCTTT. Its protein product is CASSVDRDTEAFF. This chain links TRBV2 with TRBJ1-1, with 7 bases aligning to TRBD1. In germline, CDR1 is SNHLY, CDR2 FYNNEI. V gave up 4 bases and J gave up 5 bases; unmatched junction bases: 4. This CDR3 comprises 13 residues.